This T cell receptor beta chain was sequenced during a study of cytomegalovirus exposure and HLA in healthy donors. Whole-study context: In a later analysis, it was reported that the approximately 120 validation repertoires had been produced on the same platform as the roughly 650 repertoires belonging to the first cohort.

As concerns this clone: The antigen remains undetermined.

Trimming pared 3 bases from V and 0 bases from J, leaving 7 bases between. Looked up from germline, CDR1 is SGHRS and CDR2 is YFSETQ. CDR3 length equals 14 residues. Study-level results: Some TCR beta chains (about 170 of them) were listed as cytomegalovirus-associated. Cytomegalovirus status, reportedly, was diagnosed with high specificity and sensitivity by the classifier.

Profiled with immunoSEQ multiplex PCR; TCRdb holds only in-frame clones, not every one. The table records 130,000 or so clones, around 90% of them present only once. Separate from the roughly 670-subject first cohort, the approximately 120-subject validation cohort was the one that the donors belonged to. The chain recombines TRBV5-1 with TRBJ2-1, with a possible D match to TRBD1 (6 bases). This clonotype was obtained from a young woman in good health and CMV-seropositive. The sequenced sample was PBMCs. In DNA, the CDR3 is TGCGCCAGCAGCTGGGACAACTCCTACAATGAGCAGTTCTTC. It codes for CASSWDNSYNEQFF.